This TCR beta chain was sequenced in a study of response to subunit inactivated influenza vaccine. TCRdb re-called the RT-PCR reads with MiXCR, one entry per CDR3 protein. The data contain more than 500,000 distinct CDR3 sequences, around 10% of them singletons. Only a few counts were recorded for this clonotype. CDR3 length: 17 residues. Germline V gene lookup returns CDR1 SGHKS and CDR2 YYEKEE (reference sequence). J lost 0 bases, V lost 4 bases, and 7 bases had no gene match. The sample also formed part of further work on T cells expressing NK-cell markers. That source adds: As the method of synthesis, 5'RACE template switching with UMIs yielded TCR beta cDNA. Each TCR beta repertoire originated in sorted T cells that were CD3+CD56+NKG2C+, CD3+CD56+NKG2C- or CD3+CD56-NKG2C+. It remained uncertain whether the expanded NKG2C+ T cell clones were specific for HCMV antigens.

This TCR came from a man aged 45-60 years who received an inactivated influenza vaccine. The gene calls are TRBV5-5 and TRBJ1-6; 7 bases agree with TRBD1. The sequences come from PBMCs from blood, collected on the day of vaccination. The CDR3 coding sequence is TGTGCCAGCAGCATCCAGGACAGGAGCTCCTATAATTCACCCCTCCACTTT. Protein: CASSIQDRSSYNSPLHF.